What follows are 18 T cell receptor beta chains derived from one specimen sequenced in a study of blood T cell repertoires in COVID-19. Assay used: immunoSEQ multiplex PCR; TCRdb lists only in-frame clones, some missing. The table lists just over 300,000 clones, over 75% of them singletons. Sequenced sample: PBMCs or T cells enriched from blood (not recorded which). The receptor source for this set is a woman aged 40-49 years who had recovered from COVID-19.

The genes are TRBV28 and TRBJ2-7; no firm D call. Trimming removed 3 bases at V and 6 bases at J, with 12 bases between. CDR3 length: 13 residues. Germline CDR1 MDHEN, CDR2 SYDVKM. The CDR3 sequence: CASSFPAAPEQYF. The CDR3 DNA follows: TGTGCCAGCAGTTTCCCTGCGGCCCCCGAGCAGTACTTC.

The J gene is TRBJ1-2, the V gene TRBV2; TRBD1 agrees at 9 bases. The CDR3 consists of 16 residues. Germline loops: CDR1 SNHLY, CDR2 FYNNEI. V lost 6 bases, J lost 2 bases, and 10 bases stayed unmatched. The CDR3 DNA follows: TGTGCCAGCAGAGACTGGAGGACAGGGGAAAACTATGGCTACACCTTC. Translation: CASRDWRTGENYGYTF.

The chain recombines TRBV19 with TRBJ1-3, with 9 bases fitting TRBD1. The CDR3 extends over 13 amino acids. Losses at the gene ends were 6 bases for V and 6 bases for J; bases not matched to a gene: 3. Germline V gives CDR1 LNHDA, CDR2 SQIVND (reference sequence). The CDR3 coding sequence is TGTGCCAGTAGAGACAGGGGGAAAAACACCATATATTTT. Translation: CASRDRGKNTIYF.

The chain employs TRBV30 and TRBJ2-7, with 15 nucleotides matching TRBD2. Germline CDR1 GTSNPN, CDR2 SVGIG (reference sequence). CDR3 length equals 15 residues. Unmatched junction bases numbered 9, after V lost 5 bases and J lost 7 bases. For the CDR3, the DNA is TGTGCCTGGGGCTTGAAAGGGACTAGCGGGAGGGAGCAGTACTTC. This translates into CAWGLKGTSGREQYF. The whole variable domain, remainder taken from reference TRBV30 and TRBJ2-7, is SQTIHQWPATLVQPVGSPLSLECTVEGTSNPNLYWYRQAAGRGLQLLFYSVGIGQISSEVPQNLSASRPQDRQFILSSKKLLLSDSGFYLCAWGLKGTSGREQYFGPGTRLTVT.

The CDR3 DNA is TGTGCCAGCAGCTTAGAGGCGGGTGGCTACACCTTC. Translated, it gives CASSLEAGGYTF. V and J are TRBV7-2 and TRBJ1-2; D is undetermined. The CDR3 runs 12 residues. Germline values: CDR1 SGHTA, CDR2 FQGNSA. With 1 base removed from V and 7 bases from J, the gap between germline ends came to 7 bases.

This clone was recorded only once. This chain joins TRBV27 and TRBJ2-7, with D possibly matching TRBD1 (6 bases). Between the trimmed V and J ends, which lost 2 bases and 5 bases, there was a span of 13 bases. This CDR3 comprises 14 residues. The germline V gene has CDR1 MNHEY and CDR2 SMNVEV (reference sequence). As DNA, the CDR3 is TGTGCCAGCAGTTTAAACAGGGTTGGTAACGAGCAGTACTTC. This translates into CASSLNRVGNEQYF.

CDR3 loop: CASKREGLYQETQYF. Here the CDR3 DNA reads TGTGCCAGTAAACGGGAGGGATTATACCAAGAGACCCAGTACTTC. The chain combines TRBV19 with TRBJ2-5; 8 bases are a match to TRBD2. The CDR3 consists of 15 residues. V shed 7 bases and J 0 bases; nucleotides not matched to a gene: 7. The V gene's germline CDR1 is LNHDA and CDR2 SQIVND (reference sequence).

The chain joins TRBV5-1 to TRBJ1-1, with 8 bases matching TRBD1. V shed 0 bases, J shed 1 base, and the junction held 5 bases outside the gene matches. Germline CDR1 reads SGHRS; CDR2 reads YFSETQ. The CDR3 has 16 amino acids. CDR3 sequence reads: CASSLAEGQANTEAFF. The CDR3 bases are TGCGCCAGCAGCTTGGCCGAGGGACAGGCGAACACTGAAGCTTTCTTT.

The chain joins TRBV9 to TRBJ1-2; no definite D call. Germline V gene sequence: CDR1 SGDLS, CDR2 YYNGEE. V was clipped by 1 base and J by 2 bases, with 6 bases between them. The CDR3 is 13 amino acids. CDR3 sequence reads: CASSVIQNYGYTF. CDR3 DNA: TGTGCCAGCAGCGTAATCCAGAACTATGGCTACACCTTC.

The chain recombines TRBV18 with TRBJ1-2; 9 bases align to TRBD1. The CDR3 spans 15 residues. The germline gives CDR1 KGHSH, CDR2 LQKENI. V shed 2 bases, J shed 2 bases, and the junction held 3 bases outside the gene matches. CDR3 DNA: TGTGCCAGCTCACCAAAAGGGACAGGGAACTATGGCTACACCTTC. This codes for CASSPKGTGNYGYTF. Full variable domain (remainder filled in from reference TRBV18 and TRBJ1-2): NAGVMQNPRHLVRRRGQEARLRCSPMKGHSHVYWYRQLPEEGLKFMVYLQKENIIDESGMPKERFSAEFPKEGPSILRIQQVVRGDSAAYFCASSPKGTGNYGYTFGSGTRLTVV.

The chain carries TRBV19 and TRBJ1-4, with 9 bases that match TRBD1. V lost 6 bases and J lost 7; bases outside the gene matches: 9. Germline CDR1 is LNHDA and CDR2 is SQIVND (reference sequence). The CDR3 has 15 residues. CDR3: CASRPAGTGSEKLFF. The CDR3 DNA follows: TGTGCCAGTAGACCGGCAGGGACAGGGAGTGAAAAACTGTTTTTT.

V gene TRBV29-1 combines with J gene TRBJ1-2, with D possibly matching TRBD1 (6 bases). The CDR3 has 15 residues. Trimming removed 6 bases from V and 6 bases from J, with 23 bases in between. Germline assignment: CDR1 SQVTM and CDR2 ANQGSEA. CDR3 region: CSVPLRTEKGHGYTF. CDR3 in DNA: TGCAGCGTCCCCCTTAGGACAGAAAAAGGCCATGGCTACACCTTC. Full variable domain (remainder filled in from reference TRBV29-1 and TRBJ1-2): SAVISQKPSRDICQRGTSLTIQCQVDSQVTMMFWYRQQPGQSLTLIATANQGSEATYESGFVIDKFPISRPNLTFSTLTVSNMSPEDSSIYLCSVPLRTEKGHGYTFGSGTRLTVV.

The genes are TRBV5-4 and TRBJ1-1; 9 bases line up with TRBD1. CDR1 is SGHNT, CDR2 YYREEE, per germline (reference sequence). The CDR3 is made up of 16 amino acids. The ends lost 3 bases at V and 6 bases at J; junction bases unmatched: 12. The CDR3 sequence is CASSYGIGQGMAEAFF. The CDR3 DNA reads as TGTGCCAGCAGCTATGGGATAGGACAGGGGATGGCTGAAGCTTTCTTT.

This chain's CDR3 is CATSVQGYGYTF. DNA of the CDR3: TGTGCCACCAGTGTTCAGGGCTATGGCTACACCTTC. This rearrangement joins TRBV24-1 to TRBJ1-2; TRBD1 is a possible D gene (5 bases). Trimming pared 5 bases from V and 4 bases from J, leaving 7 bases between. Looked up from germline, CDR1 is KGHDR and CDR2 is SFDVKD. The CDR3 totals 12 residues.

The chain is built from TRBV13 and TRBJ2-7, with 12 bases fitting TRBD1. The V gene's germline CDR1 is PRHDT and CDR2 FYEKMQ (reference sequence). The ends lost 5 bases at V and 6 bases at J; junction bases unmatched: 5. This CDR3 comprises 14 residues. The CDR3 protein is CASSGRDRGLEQYF. The DNA of the CDR3 is TGTGCCAGCAGCGGCCGGGACAGGGGGCTCGAGCAGTACTTC.

The V gene is TRBV30, the J gene TRBJ1-2, with D tentatively TRBD1 (6 bases). This CDR3 contains 13 residues. In germline, CDR1 is GTSNPN, CDR2 SVGIG (reference sequence). Deletions cut 4 bases from V and 6 bases from J, with 15 bases between. This CDR3 reads CAWIPGGADGYTF. The CDR3 nucleotides read TGTGCCTGGATCCCTGGGGGGGCGGATGGCTACACCTTC.

The J gene is TRBJ2-5, the V gene TRBV5-5, with a possible D match to TRBD2 (6 bases). CDR3 length: 14 amino acids. V was cut by 7 bases and J by 0 bases, with 13 bases left in between. Per the germline V gene, CDR1 is SGHKS and CDR2 is YYEKEE (reference sequence). The CDR3 loop reads CASVRGRHQETQYF. In nucleotides, the CDR3 is TGTGCCAGCGTTAGAGGGAGGCACCAAGAGACCCAGTACTTC.

This chain uses TRBV4-3 with TRBJ2-2, with TRBD2 matching 8 bases. The trim removed 0 bases at V and 8 bases at J, leaving 5 bases unmatched. Germline assignment: CDR1 LGHNA and CDR2 YSLEER. There are 15 residues in the CDR3. DNA of the CDR3: TGCGCCAGCAGCCAAGATCGGGGGGGCGCAGGGGAGCTGTTTTTT. Translation gives CASSQDRGGAGELFF.